This record looks at one T cell receptor beta chain sequence and its context. The data belong to a study of blood T cell repertoires in COVID-19. Clones were sequenced by immunoSEQ multiplex PCR, and TCRdb holds only the in-frame ones, with some missing. This sample carries fewer than 500,000 clones, nearly 90% of them seen once, and the ten largest clones take about 2.1%. Losses at the gene ends were 3 bases for V and 8 bases for J; bases not matched to a gene: 11. Looked up from germline, CDR1 is LNHNV and CDR2 is YYDKDF (reference sequence). CDR3 length equals 15 residues. This receptor was obtained from a woman aged 18-29 years with acute COVID-19. The V gene is TRBV15, the J gene TRBJ1-2; TRBD1 agrees at 8 bases. The sequenced sample consisted of PBMCs or T cells enriched from blood (not recorded which). CDR3 DNA sequence: TGTGCCACCAGCAGGTCGGAGGGACAGGTAGTGGGCTACACCTTC. It yields the protein CATSRSEGQVVGYTF.